This TCR beta chain was recovered during a study of shared clonotypes between healthy human individuals. Study as a whole: Plates per donor: three CD4 naive, three CD4 memory, two CD8 naive, one CD8 memory. Findings and limits, study-wide: Non-shared clonotypes displayed generation probabilities falling below those of clonotypes present in all four donors.

As to this clone: Its antigen is not known.

Deletions cut 2 bases from V and 5 bases from J, with 10 bases between. The CDR3 totals 14 residues. CDR1 LNHDA and CDR2 SQIVND come from the germline V gene (reference sequence). Sequencing was performed with immunoSEQ multiplex PCR; in TCRdb, only in-frame clones are kept and a portion is missing. The table records about 1,900,000 clones, about 95% of them present only once. Naive CD8 cells were CD45RO-negative, positively selected for CCR7, excluding terminally differentiated effector memory CD45RA+ cells. Sequenced sample: naive CD8+ T cells sorted from blood. V is TRBV19 and J is TRBJ1-5; D may be TRBD1 (6 bases). This clonotype was sampled from a man younger than 35 in good health. The CDR3 loop is CASSIRDNDQPQHF. The CDR3 region has the DNA TGTGCCAGTAGTATAAGGGACAACGATCAGCCCCAGCATTTT.